The following is a TCR beta chain sequence with its context. How the authors handled the data: The assay estimated nucleated cells by amplifying reference gene primers. Only in-frame clones appear in the TCRdb table, and some are missing; sequencing was by immunoSEQ multiplex PCR. That table gives V, J and clone size, and the DNA gave D and trimming. The sample lists over 65,000 clones, roughly 81% occurring once. This entry comes from a study of blood T cell repertoires in COVID-19. Whole-study context: COVID-19 samples, acute and convalescent, were from the United States, Italy and Spain. PBMCs, B-cell-depleted T cells, or T cells provided the cDNA or gDNA that made up the material.

The CDR3 contains 18 residues. The V and J ends lost 1 base and 0 bases, in that order; junction bases with no gene match: 7. Germline CDR1 is ENHRY and CDR2 is SYGVKD. The chain carries TRBV10-3 and TRBJ2-7; 12 positions agree with TRBD2. Specimen: peripheral blood. The clonotype comes from a human donor in a cohort sampled during active COVID-19. CDR3 amino acids: CAISEYGTSGYVSYEQYF. For the CDR3, the DNA is TGTGCCATCAGTGAGTATGGGACTAGCGGGTACGTCTCCTACGAGCAGTACTTC.